Below, 13 T cell receptor beta chains from the same sample are listed, as sequenced in a study of shared clonotypes between healthy human individuals (dated by TCRdb to the early 2020s). The library was built by means of the immunoSEQ multiplex PCR assay. TCRdb holds this immuneACCESS table with in-frame rearrangements only. Some clones are missing; in checked studies, unresolved V genes explain under half, and the rest has no known cause. The sample table records around 2.1 million clones; approximately 96% of these occur just once. Approximately 0.13% of the sample belongs to the ten largest clones. The sample comprised naive CD4+ T cells sorted from blood. The cell subset or site tag for this specimen amounts to: CD45RA+ positively selected. All receptors come from a man aged 18 to 29 in good health.

In this sample, this clone turned up once. Additional DNA sequences in this sample encode the identical CDR3. The rearrangement joins TRBV30 to TRBJ1-1, with 7 bases matching TRBD1. This CDR3 has 14 amino acids. From germline, CDR1 is GTSNPN and CDR2 SVGIG (reference sequence). V shed 3 bases and J 1 base; nucleotides not matched to a gene: 5. CDR3 protein: CAWSAGTANTEAFF. The CDR3 DNA is TGTGCCTGGAGCGCGGGGACAGCGAACACTGAAGCTTTCTTT.

This chain uses TRBV11-2 with TRBJ1-4; D is unclear. CDR1 is SGHAT and CDR2 is FQNNGV in the germline V gene. Trimming pared 3 bases from V and 2 bases from J, leaving 16 bases between. This CDR3 is built from 17 residues. CDR3 sequence (DNA): TGTGCCAGCAGCTTGGACTCGCGCCGGGTCACTAATGAAAAACTGTTTTTT. This encodes CASSLDSRRVTNEKLFF.

This chain connects TRBV15 to TRBJ2-3; possibly TRBD2 for D (6 bases). The CDR3 consists of 15 residues. With 0 bases removed from V and 3 bases from J, the gap between germline ends came to 10 bases. CDR1 and CDR2 from the germline V gene are LNHNV and YYDKDF (reference sequence). CDR3 sequence (DNA): TGTGCCACCAGCAGAGAACCGGGAGAAACAGATACGCAGTATTTT. Translating gives CATSREPGETDTQYF.

The chain carries TRBV9 and TRBJ2-7; D is undetermined. CDR1 and CDR2 from the germline V gene are SGDLS and YYNGEE. The CDR3 spans 14 residues. V was pared by 0 bases and J by 2 bases, with 9 bases between. CDR3 in DNA: TGTGCCAGCAGCGTAGATCCCTTTACCTACGAGCAGTACTTC. As protein: CASSVDPFTYEQYF.

The chain links TRBV5-1 to TRBJ2-2, with D possibly being TRBD1 or TRBD2 (5 bases each). The length of the CDR3 is 16 residues. The V gene's germline CDR1 is SGHRS and CDR2 YFSETQ. The V and J ends lost 0 bases and 4 bases respectively, with 13 bases between them. The CDR3: CASSLEPAGTTGELFF. For the CDR3, the DNA is TGCGCCAGCAGCTTGGAGCCAGCTGGGACCACCGGGGAGCTGTTTTTT. The variable domain in full, with the rest retrieved from reference TRBV5-1 and TRBJ2-2, is KAGVTQTPRYLIKTRGQQVTLSCSPISGHRSVSWYQQTPGQGLQFLFEYFSETQRNKGNFPGRFSGRQFSNSRSEMNVSTLELGDSALYLCASSLEPAGTTGELFFGEGSRLTVL.

This clone was counted a single time. The rearrangement joins TRBV5-1 to TRBJ2-7; 11 bases align to TRBD2. The J segment lost 0 bases and the V segment lost 4 bases, leaving 3 bases of the junction unmatched. The CDR3 length is 15 residues. Looked up from germline, CDR1 is SGHRS and CDR2 is YFSETQ. The CDR3 reads CASSHTSGSSYEQYF. The CDR3 DNA reads TGCGCCAGCAGCCATACTAGCGGGAGCTCCTACGAGCAGTACTTC. The complete variable domain, with remaining parts taken from reference TRBV5-1 and TRBJ2-7, reads KAGVTQTPRYLIKTRGQQVTLSCSPISGHRSVSWYQQTPGQGLQFLFEYFSETQRNKGNFPGRFSGRQFSNSRSEMNVSTLELGDSALYLCASSHTSGSSYEQYFGPGTRLTVT.

This sequence joins TRBV9 and TRBJ2-7; 11 bases are a match to TRBD2. The trim removed 1 base at V and 7 bases at J, leaving 7 bases unmatched. Germline CDR1 reads SGDLS; CDR2 reads YYNGEE. This CDR3 spans 15 amino acids. The CDR3 DNA reads TGTGCCAGCAGCGTATCCGGGACTAGCGGCCTAGAGCAGTACTTC. Protein product: CASSVSGTSGLEQYF.

V usage is TRBV30 and J usage is TRBJ2-7, with 8 bases aligning to TRBD1. The CDR3 is made up of 13 amino acids. The trim removed 2 bases at V and 7 bases at J, leaving 7 bases unmatched. CDR1 is GTSNPN, CDR2 SVGIG, per germline (reference sequence). The CDR3 region has the DNA TGTGCCTGGAGTCCCAGGGGGCAGGAAGAGCAGTACTTC. Protein sequence: CAWSPRGQEEQYF.

This chain connects TRBV6-6 to TRBJ2-3; 13 nucleotides agree with TRBD2. Germline assignment: CDR1 MNHNY and CDR2 SVGAGI (reference sequence). This CDR3 is 15 amino acids long. The V and J ends lost 3 bases and 4 bases, in that order; junction bases with no gene match: 1. CDR3 sequence: CASSYGLAGADTQYF. As DNA, the CDR3 is TGTGCCAGCAGTTATGGACTAGCGGGGGCAGATACGCAGTATTTT.

The rearrangement uses TRBV6-1 and TRBJ2-7; D gene unclear. Trimming took 2 bases from V and 2 from J, leaving 13 bases between them. Looked up from germline, CDR1 is MNHNS and CDR2 is SASEGT. The CDR3 is made up of 15 amino acids. CDR3 loop: CASSEPPIPAYEQYF. CDR3 sequence (DNA): TGTGCCAGCAGTGAACCCCCAATTCCGGCCTACGAGCAGTACTTC.

There are a few counts of this clone. The CDR3 DNA reads TGTGCCAGCAGAGCGAGCGGGAGTAGCACAGATACGCAGTATTTT. It specifies CASRASGSSTDTQYF. The V and J genes are TRBV2 and TRBJ2-3, with TRBD2 matching 8 bases. The CDR3 spans 15 residues. Germline V gene data show CDR1 as SNHLY and CDR2 as FYNNEI. V lost 6 bases, J lost 0 bases, and 5 bases stayed unmatched.

The chain's CDR3 is CASSPGDRPSYEQYF. The CDR3 nucleotides are TGTGCCAGCAGCCCCGGGGACAGGCCCTCCTACGAGCAGTACTTC. V gene TRBV5-8 combines with J gene TRBJ2-7; 8 positions match TRBD1. Germline V lookup: CDR1 SGHTS, CDR2 YDEGEE. This CDR3 region has 15 residues. J gave up 0 bases and V 4 bases, and 6 bases lay outside the gene matches. Drawing the rest from reference TRBV5-8 and TRBJ2-7, the complete variable domain is EAGVTQSPTHLIKTRGQQATLRCSPISGHTSVYWYQQALGLGLQFLLWYDEGEERNRGNFPPRFSGRQFPNYSSELNVNALELEDSALYLCASSPGDRPSYEQYFGPGTRLTVT.

This clone appeared once. The chain carries TRBV11-2 and TRBJ2-5; TRBD1 aligns across 7 bases. In germline, CDR1 is SGHAT, CDR2 FQNNGV. This CDR3 spans 15 amino acids. V shed 6 bases and J 3 bases; nucleotides not matched to a gene: 10. The CDR3 sequence: CASRVPGQSKETQYF. CDR3 nucleotides: TGTGCCAGCAGGGTTCCGGGACAGAGTAAAGAGACCCAGTACTTC.